This T cell receptor (beta chain) was observed in a study of T cells in Graves' hyperthyroidism and ophthalmopathy. Recently diagnosed hyperthyroidism of less than 2 months' duration affected patients aged 18 to 65. Clinical symptoms, serum thyroxine and TRAb, thyroid ultrasound and orbital computed tomography together formed the diagnostic basis. Per germline, CDR1 SGHAT and CDR2 FQDESV (reference sequence). The ends lost 6 bases at V and 7 bases at J; junction bases unmatched: 9. This CDR3 contains 15 residues. Amplification of TCR beta CDR3 regions was performed using RNA transcripts as template. Using the HTBI primer set, a first-round RT-PCR was run on the TCR CDR3. TCRdb itself ran the multiplex PCR reads through MiXCR, one entry per CDR3 protein. The sample holds roughly 710,000 distinct CDR3 sequences, around 40% seen once.

The source is a woman in her thirties or forties with Graves' hyperthyroidism. Sequencing input: blood. This chain links TRBV11-1 with TRBJ2-2, with TRBD1 matching over 9 bases. In DNA form, the CDR3 reads TGTGCCAGCAGAACCGGGACAGGGATCTACGGGGAGCTGTTTTTT. As protein: CASRTGTGIYGELFF.